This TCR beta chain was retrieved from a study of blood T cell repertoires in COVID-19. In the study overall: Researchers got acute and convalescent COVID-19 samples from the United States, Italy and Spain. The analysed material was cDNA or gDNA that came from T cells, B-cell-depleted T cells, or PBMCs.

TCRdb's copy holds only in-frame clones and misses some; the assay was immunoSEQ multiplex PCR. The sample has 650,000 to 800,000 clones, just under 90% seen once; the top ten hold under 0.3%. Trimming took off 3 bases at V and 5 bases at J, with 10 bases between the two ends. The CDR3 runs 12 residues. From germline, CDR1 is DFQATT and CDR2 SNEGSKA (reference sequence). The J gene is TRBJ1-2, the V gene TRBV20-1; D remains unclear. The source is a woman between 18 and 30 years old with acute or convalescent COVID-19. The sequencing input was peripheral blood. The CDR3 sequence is CSASISGYGYTF. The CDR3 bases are TGCAGTGCTAGTATTTCAGGTTATGGCTACACCTTC.